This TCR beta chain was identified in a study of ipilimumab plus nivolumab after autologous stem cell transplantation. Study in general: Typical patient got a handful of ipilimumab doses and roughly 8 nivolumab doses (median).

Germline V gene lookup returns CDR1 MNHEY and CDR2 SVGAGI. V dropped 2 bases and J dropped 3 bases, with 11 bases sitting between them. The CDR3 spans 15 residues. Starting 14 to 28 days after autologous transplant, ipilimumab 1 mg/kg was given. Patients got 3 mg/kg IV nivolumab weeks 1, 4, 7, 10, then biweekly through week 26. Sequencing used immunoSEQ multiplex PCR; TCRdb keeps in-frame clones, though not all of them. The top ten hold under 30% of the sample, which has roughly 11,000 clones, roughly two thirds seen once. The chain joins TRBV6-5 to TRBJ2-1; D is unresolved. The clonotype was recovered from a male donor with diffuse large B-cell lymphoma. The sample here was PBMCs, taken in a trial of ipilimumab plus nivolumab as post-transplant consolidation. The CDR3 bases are TGTGCCAGCAGTTACGGTGGGTCTGACTACAATGAGCAGTTCTTC. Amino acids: CASSYGGSDYNEQFF.